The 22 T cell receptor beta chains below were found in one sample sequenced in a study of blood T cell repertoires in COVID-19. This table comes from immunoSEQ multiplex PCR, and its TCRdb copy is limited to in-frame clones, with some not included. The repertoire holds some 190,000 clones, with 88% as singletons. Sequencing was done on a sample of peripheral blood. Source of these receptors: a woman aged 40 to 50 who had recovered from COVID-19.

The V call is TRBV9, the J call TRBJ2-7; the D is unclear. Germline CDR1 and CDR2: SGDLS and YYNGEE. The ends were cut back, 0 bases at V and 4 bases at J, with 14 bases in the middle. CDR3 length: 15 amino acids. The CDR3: CASSVGADLSYEQYF. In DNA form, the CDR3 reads TGTGCCAGCAGCGTAGGGGCAGATTTATCTTACGAGCAGTACTTC.

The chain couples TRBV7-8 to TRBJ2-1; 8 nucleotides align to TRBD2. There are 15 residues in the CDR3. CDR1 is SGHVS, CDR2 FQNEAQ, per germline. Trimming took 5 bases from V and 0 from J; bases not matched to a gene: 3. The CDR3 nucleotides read TGTGCCAGCAGCGCCCTAGCGGGCTCCTACAATGAGCAGTTCTTC. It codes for CASSALAGSYNEQFF.

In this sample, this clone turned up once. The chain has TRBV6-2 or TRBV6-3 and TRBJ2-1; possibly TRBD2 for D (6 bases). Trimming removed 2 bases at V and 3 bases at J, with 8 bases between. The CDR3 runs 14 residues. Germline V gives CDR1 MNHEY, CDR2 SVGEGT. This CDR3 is CASSYGLFYNEQFF. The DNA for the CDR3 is TGTGCCAGCAGTTACGGACTATTCTACAATGAGCAGTTCTTC.

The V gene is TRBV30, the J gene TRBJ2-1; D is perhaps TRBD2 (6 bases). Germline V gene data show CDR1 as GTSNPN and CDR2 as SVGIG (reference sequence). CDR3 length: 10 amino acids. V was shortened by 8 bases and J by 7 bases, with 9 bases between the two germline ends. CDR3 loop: CAQAGNEQFF. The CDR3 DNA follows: TGTGCCCAGGCGGGGAATGAGCAGTTCTTC.

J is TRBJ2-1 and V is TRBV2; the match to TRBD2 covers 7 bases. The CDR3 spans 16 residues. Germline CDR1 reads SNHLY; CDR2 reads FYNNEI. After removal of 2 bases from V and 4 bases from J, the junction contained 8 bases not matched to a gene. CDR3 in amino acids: CASSESGGSQYNEQFF. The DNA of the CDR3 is TGTGCCAGCAGTGAATCGGGCGGGAGCCAATACAATGAGCAGTTCTTC.

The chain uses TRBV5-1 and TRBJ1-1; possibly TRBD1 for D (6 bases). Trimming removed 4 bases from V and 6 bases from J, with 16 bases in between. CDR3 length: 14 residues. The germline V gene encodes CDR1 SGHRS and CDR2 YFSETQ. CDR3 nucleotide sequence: TGCGCCAGCAGCCCCGGGGCAGGGGTTCCTGAAGCTTTCTTT. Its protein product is CASSPGAGVPEAFF.

The CDR3 protein is CASSIVHSSPETQYF. The CDR3 DNA reads as TGTGCCAGTAGTATAGTCCACAGTTCTCCAGAGACCCAGTACTTC. The V and J genes are TRBV19 and TRBJ2-5; D is ambiguous. This CDR3 region has 15 residues. V was trimmed by 1 base and J by 4 bases, leaving 13 bases between them. Germline values: CDR1 LNHDA, CDR2 SQIVND (reference sequence).

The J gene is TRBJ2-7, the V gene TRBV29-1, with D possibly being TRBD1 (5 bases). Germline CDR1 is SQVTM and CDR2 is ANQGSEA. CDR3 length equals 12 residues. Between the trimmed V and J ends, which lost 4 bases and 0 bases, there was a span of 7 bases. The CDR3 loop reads CSVGQSSYEQYF. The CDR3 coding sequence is TGCAGCGTTGGACAGAGCTCCTACGAGCAGTACTTC.

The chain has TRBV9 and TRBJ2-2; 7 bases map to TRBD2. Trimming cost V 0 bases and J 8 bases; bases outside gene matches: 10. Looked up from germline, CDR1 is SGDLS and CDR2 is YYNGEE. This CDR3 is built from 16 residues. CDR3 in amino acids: CASSVAGAGDLGELFF. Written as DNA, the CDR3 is TGTGCCAGCAGCGTAGCGGGTGCGGGAGATTTGGGGGAGCTGTTTTTT.

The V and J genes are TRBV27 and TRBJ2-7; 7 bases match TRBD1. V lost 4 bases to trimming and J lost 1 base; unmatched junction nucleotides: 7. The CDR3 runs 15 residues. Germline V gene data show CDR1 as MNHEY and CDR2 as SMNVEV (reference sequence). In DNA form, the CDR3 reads TGTGCCAGCAGTTCCTCCGGGACAGAATCCTACGAGCAGTACTTC. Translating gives CASSSSGTESYEQYF.

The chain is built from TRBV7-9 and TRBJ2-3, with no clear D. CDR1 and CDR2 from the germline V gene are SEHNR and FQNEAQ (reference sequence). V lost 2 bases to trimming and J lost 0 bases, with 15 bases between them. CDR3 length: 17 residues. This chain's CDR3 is CASSLLKIRPSTDTQYF. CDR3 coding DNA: TGTGCCAGCAGCTTACTAAAGATCCGTCCTAGCACAGATACGCAGTATTTT.

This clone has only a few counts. The CDR3 nucleotides are TGCAGCGTTGATCCGGGACAGCCAAACACCATATATTTT. Encoded protein: CSVDPGQPNTIYF. V usage is TRBV29-1 and J usage is TRBJ1-3; the match to TRBD1 covers 7 bases. Germline assignment: CDR1 SQVTM and CDR2 ANQGSEA. This CDR3 has 13 residues. Germline trimming cut 3 bases from V and 6 bases from J; bases unmatched to any gene: 5. The complete variable domain, with remaining parts taken from reference TRBV29-1 and TRBJ1-3, reads SAVISQKPSRDICQRGTSLTIQCQVDSQVTMMFWYRQQPGQSLTLIATANQGSEATYESGFVIDKFPISRPNLTFSTLTVSNMSPEDSSIYLCSVDPGQPNTIYFGEGSWLTVV.

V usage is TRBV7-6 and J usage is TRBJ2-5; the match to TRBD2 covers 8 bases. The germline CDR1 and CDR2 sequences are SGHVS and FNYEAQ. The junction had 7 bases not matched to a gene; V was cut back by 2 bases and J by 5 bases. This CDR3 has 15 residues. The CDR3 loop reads CASSLNGAGEETQYF. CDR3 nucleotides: TGTGCCAGCAGCTTAAATGGAGCGGGAGAGGAGACCCAGTACTTC.

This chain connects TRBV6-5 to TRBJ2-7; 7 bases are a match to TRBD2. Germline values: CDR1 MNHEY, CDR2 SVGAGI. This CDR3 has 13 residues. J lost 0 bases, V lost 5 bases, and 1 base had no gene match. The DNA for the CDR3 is TGTGCCAGCAGTCGGGGGGTCTCCTACGAGCAGTACTTC. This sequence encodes CASSRGVSYEQYF.

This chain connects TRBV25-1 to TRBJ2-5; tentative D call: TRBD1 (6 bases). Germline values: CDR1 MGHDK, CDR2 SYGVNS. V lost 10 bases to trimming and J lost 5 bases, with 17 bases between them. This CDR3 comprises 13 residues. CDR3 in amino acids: CATFTGMGETQYF. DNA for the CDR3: TGTGCCACTTTTACAGGGATGGGGGAGACCCAGTACTTC.

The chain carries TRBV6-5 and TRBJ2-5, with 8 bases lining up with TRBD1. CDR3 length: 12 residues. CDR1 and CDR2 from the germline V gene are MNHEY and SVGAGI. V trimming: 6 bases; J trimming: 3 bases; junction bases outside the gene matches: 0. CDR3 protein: CASRQGEETQYF. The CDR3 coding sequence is TGTGCCAGCAGACAGGGGGAAGAGACCCAGTACTTC.

In nucleotides, the CDR3 is TGTGCCAGCAGCCCCGCCCGGGGTGGGATTAGCAATCAGCCCCAGCATTTT. It is translated as CASSPARGGISNQPQHF. V usage is TRBV7-8 and J usage is TRBJ1-5; D gene unclear. The germline V gene has CDR1 SGHVS and CDR2 FQNEAQ. The CDR3 covers 17 residues. Deletions cut 5 bases from V and 0 bases from J, with 17 bases between.

This CDR3 reads CASRTGLSYNEQFF. The CDR3, as DNA: TGTGCCAGTAGGACAGGGTTGTCCTACAATGAGCAGTTCTTC. The chain has TRBV19 and TRBJ2-1; TRBD1 matches at 7 bases. The CDR3 is made up of 14 amino acids. Germline V gives CDR1 LNHDA, CDR2 SQIVND (reference sequence). V trimming: 6 bases; J trimming: 1 base; junction bases outside the gene matches: 3.

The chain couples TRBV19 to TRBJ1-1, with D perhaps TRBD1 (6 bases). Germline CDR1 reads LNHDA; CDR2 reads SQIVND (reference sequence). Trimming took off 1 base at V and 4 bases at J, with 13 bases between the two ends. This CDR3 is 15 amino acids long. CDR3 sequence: CASSIAYLQGTEAFF. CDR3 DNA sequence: TGTGCCAGTAGTATAGCCTACTTACAGGGCACTGAAGCTTTCTTT.

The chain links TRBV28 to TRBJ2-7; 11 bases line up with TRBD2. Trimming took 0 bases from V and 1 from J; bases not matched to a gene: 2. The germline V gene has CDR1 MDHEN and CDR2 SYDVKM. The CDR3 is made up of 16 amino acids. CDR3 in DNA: TGTGCCAGCAGTTTATGGGGGACTAGCGGTTCCTACGAGCAGTACTTC. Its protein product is CASSLWGTSGSYEQYF.

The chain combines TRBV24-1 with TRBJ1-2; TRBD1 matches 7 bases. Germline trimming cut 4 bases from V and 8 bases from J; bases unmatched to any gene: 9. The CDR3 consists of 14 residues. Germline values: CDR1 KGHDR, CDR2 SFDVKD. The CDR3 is CATSDDGTVEGYTF. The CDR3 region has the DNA TGTGCCACCAGTGACGATGGGACAGTAGAGGGCTACACCTTC.

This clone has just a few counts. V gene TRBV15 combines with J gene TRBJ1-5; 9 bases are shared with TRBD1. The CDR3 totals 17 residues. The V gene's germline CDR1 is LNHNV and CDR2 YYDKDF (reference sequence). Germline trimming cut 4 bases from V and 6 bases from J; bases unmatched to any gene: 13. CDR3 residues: CATSTEPGQGTGQPQHF. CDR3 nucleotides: TGTGCCACCAGCACCGAACCGGGACAGGGCACCGGTCAGCCCCAGCATTTT. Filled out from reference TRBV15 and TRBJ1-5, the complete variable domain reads DAMVIQNPRYQVTQFGKPVTLSCSQTLNHNVMYWYQQKSSQAPKLLFHYYDKDFNNEADTPDNFQSRRPNTSFCFLDIRSPGLGDTAMYLCATSTEPGQGTGQPQHFGDGTRLSIL.